This T cell receptor (beta chain) was profiled in a study of cytomegalovirus exposure and HLA in healthy donors. Points from the study as a whole: Later on, an analysis tied under 20,000 TCR beta sequences to HLA alleles at 0.05 false discovery rate. It is likely that the observed cluster of highly shared sequence variants was a sequencing artifact.

With regard to this clone: What it binds is not known.

With 60 Vbeta and 13 Jbeta primers, the PCR was carried out. Sequencing used immunoSEQ multiplex PCR; TCRdb keeps in-frame clones, though not all of them. Recorded here are 100,000 to 150,000 clones; the top ten clones represent approximately 1.6%. Sequencing input: PBMCs. The clonotype comes from a woman aged 40 to 49 in good health and CMV-seropositive.

The CDR3 DNA reads as TGTGCCTGGAGTCAAGGACAGGGCCGGAATCAGCCCCAGCATTTT. Translation: CAWSQGQGRNQPQHF. The V call is TRBV30, the J call TRBJ1-5; the match to TRBD1 covers 8 bases. The length of the CDR3 is 15 residues. V shed 2 bases and J 4 bases; nucleotides not matched to a gene: 7. Germline assignment: CDR1 GTSNPN and CDR2 SVGIG (reference sequence).